This TCR beta chain appears in the sequencing data of a study of shared clonotypes between healthy human individuals. Study-wide context: With ages of 18 to 49, the donors were a couple of women and three men. Each donor's CD8 memory used one plate, CD8 naive two, each CD4 subset three.

Findings of the study overall: A generally larger estimated richness was seen in naive subsets than in memory subsets.

Germline-derived CDR1 and CDR2 are SGHTA and FQGTGA. Trimming cost V 4 bases and J 1 base, with 7 bases left between them. This CDR3 is built from 13 residues. Sequencing was performed with immunoSEQ multiplex PCR; in TCRdb, only in-frame clones are kept and a portion is missing. The repertoire includes about 2.3 million clones, more than 80% of them detected once, and about 0.39% sits in the top ten. The count of this clone is one. Its antigen is currently unknown. The same CDR3 can be traced to other DNA sequences in this sample. This chain links TRBV7-3 with TRBJ2-5; D is uncertain. This TCR was sampled from a man aged 18 to 30 in good health. Some clones in this sample may be carry-over from other donors' samples. Source material: naive CD4+ T cells from PBMCs. Subset of the sample: CD45RA+ positively selected. The CDR3 spells CASSSSAQETQYF. The CDR3 DNA reads as TGTGCCAGCAGCTCCTCGGCCCAAGAGACCCAGTACTTC.